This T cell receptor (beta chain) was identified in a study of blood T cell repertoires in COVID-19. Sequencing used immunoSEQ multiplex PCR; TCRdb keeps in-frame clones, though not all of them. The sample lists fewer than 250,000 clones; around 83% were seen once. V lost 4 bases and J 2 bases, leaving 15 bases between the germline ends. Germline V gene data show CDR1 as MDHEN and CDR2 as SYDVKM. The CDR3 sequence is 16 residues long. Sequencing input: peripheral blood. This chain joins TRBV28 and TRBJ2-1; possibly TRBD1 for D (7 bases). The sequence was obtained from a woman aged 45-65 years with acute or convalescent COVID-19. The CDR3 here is CASSSPGGITYNEQFF. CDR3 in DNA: TGTGCCAGCAGTTCCCCAGGGGGGATAACCTACAATGAGCAGTTCTTC.